This passage covers 9 T cell receptor beta chains from one sample sequenced in a study of metastatic and nonmetastatic thyroid tumors (dated by TCRdb to 2018 to 2020). The library was generated by PCR. The instrument was an Illumina HiSeq 4000. TCRdb cleaned the public reads at Q25 with fastp, built clones with MiXCR and kept in-frame beta chains. For this sample the table gives about 85,000 clones, of which around 7.8% were detected only once. The top ten hold more than 8% of the sample. None of the patients had been given any treatment before thyroid surgery. Sequences were obtained from blood. The receptors come from a female donor with papillary thyroid cancer or a benign thyroid nodule (not recorded which). Some clones in this sample may be carry-over from other donors' samples.

This clone was found many times. The J gene is TRBJ2-7, the V gene TRBV6-1; 9 positions agree with TRBD1. Germline lookup yields CDR1 MNHNS and CDR2 SASEGT. This CDR3 is 14 amino acids long. V trimming: 5 bases; J trimming: 2 bases; junction bases outside the gene matches: 4. DNA for the CDR3: TGTGCCAGCAGTCCGGGACAGGGAGCCTACGAGCAGTACTTC. It translates to CASSPGQGAYEQYF.

This clone has at least ten counts. The J gene is TRBJ1-1, the V gene TRBV3-1, with unresolved D. CDR1 and CDR2 (germline): LGHDT, YNNKEL (reference sequence). Trimming shortened V by 1 base and J by 5 bases, and 11 bases separated the two germline ends. The CDR3 extends over 14 amino acids. CDR3 amino acids: CASSQGGTRTEAFF. In DNA form, the CDR3 reads TGTGCCAGCAGCCAAGGGGGTACGAGGACTGAAGCTTTCTTT.

There are many counts of this clone. This chain connects TRBV29-1 to TRBJ1-6, with D possibly TRBD1 on 5 matching bases. This CDR3 has 13 residues. CDR1 and CDR2 from the germline V gene are SQVTM and ANQGSEA. Trimming took 3 bases from V and 10 from J, leaving 13 bases between them. The CDR3 loop reads CSVEAGSGSPLHF. CDR3 nucleotides: TGCAGCGTTGAGGCAGGGTCGGGGTCACCCCTCCACTTT.

This clone showed up just a few times. The chain has TRBV5-6 and TRBJ1-4, with 8 bases aligning to TRBD1. The germline CDR1 and CDR2 sequences are SGHDT and YYEEEE. Trimming removed 4 bases from V and 6 bases from J; junction bases left unmatched: 8. This CDR3 spans 15 amino acids. CDR3 in amino acids: CASSLRVDRDEKLFF. The CDR3 DNA follows: TGTGCCAGCAGCCTTCGAGTGGACAGGGATGAAAAACTGTTTTTT. Full variable domain (outside the CDR3, taken from reference TRBV5-6 and TRBJ1-4): DAGVTQSPTHLIKTRGQQVTLRCSPKSGHDTVSWYQQALGQGPQFIFQYYEEEERQRGNFPDRFSGHQFPNYSSELNVNALLLGDSALYLCASSLRVDRDEKLFFGSGTQLSVL.

In this sample, this clone turned up many times. V gene TRBV2 combines with J gene TRBJ1-5, with 7 bases matching TRBD1. Germline-derived CDR1 and CDR2 are SNHLY and FYNNEI. The J segment lost 0 bases and the V segment lost 4 bases, leaving 12 bases of the junction unmatched. The length of the CDR3 is 18 residues. CDR3 sequence reads: CASSAKTGDLFSNQPQHF. The DNA for the CDR3 is TGTGCCAGCAGTGCCAAAACAGGGGATTTATTTAGCAATCAGCCCCAGCATTTT.

This clone was observed many times. The V and J genes are TRBV5-1 and TRBJ2-6, with 10 positions matching TRBD1. J lost 0 bases, V lost 0 bases, and 6 bases had no gene match. The CDR3 totals 19 residues. Germline V gives CDR1 SGHRS, CDR2 YFSETQ. The CDR3 here is CASSLGGTGASSGANVLTF. In DNA form, the CDR3 reads TGCGCCAGCAGCTTGGGGGGGACAGGGGCAAGCTCTGGGGCCAACGTCCTGACTTTC.

In its sample, this clone was seen many times. The chain combines TRBV20-1 with TRBJ1-4, with D unresolved. Germline assignment: CDR1 DFQATT and CDR2 SNEGSKA (reference sequence). The length of the CDR3 is 16 residues. V was shortened by 0 bases and J by 9 bases, with 20 bases between the two germline ends. The CDR3 spells CSARDVEEVGPKKLFF. CDR3 DNA sequence: TGCAGTGCTAGAGATGTGGAGGAGGTCGGCCCTAAAAAACTGTTTTTT.

This clone was found many times. The chain employs TRBV5-1 and TRBJ2-5; D unclear. V lost 0 bases to trimming and J lost 5 bases, with 11 bases between them. The CDR3 extends over 14 amino acids. CDR1 and CDR2 from the germline V gene are SGHRS and YFSETQ. The CDR3 DNA reads TGCGCCAGCAGCTTGGCCCGGGTACGGGAGACCCAGTACTTC. Translation: CASSLARVRETQYF.

This clone was detected only a few times. This chain joins TRBV6-1 and TRBJ2-7; D gene uncertain. Trimming cost V 3 bases and J 9 bases, with 15 bases left between them. Germline V gene data show CDR1 as MNHNS and CDR2 as SASEGT. CDR3 length: 13 amino acids. Here the CDR3 reads CASSDHRWARQYF. CDR3 DNA sequence: TGTGCCAGCAGTGACCATCGGTGGGCCCGGCAGTACTTC.